This T cell receptor (beta chain) is from a study of OX40 agonist ivuxolimab in advanced cancers. Study findings and constraints: The antigens recognized by the expanded peripheral T cells, that is their antigen specificity, were not determined. The average count of expanded clones was higher among CD8+ T cells than among CD4+.

This table comes from immunoSEQ multiplex PCR, and its TCRdb copy is limited to in-frame clones, with some not included. The sample carries about 47,000 clones, around 85% recorded once. This clone was detected only once. The antigen remains unidentified. Trimming cost V 7 bases and J 0 bases, with 12 bases left between them. Germline lookup yields CDR1 MDHEN and CDR2 SYDVKM. The CDR3 is 14 amino acids. The clonotype was recovered from an adult with an advanced solid tumor such as melanoma, head and neck, liver or kidney cancer. The chain has TRBV28 and TRBJ1-1, with D unresolved. The specimen comprised CD4+ or CD8+ T cells sorted from blood, sampled in a trial of the OX40 agonist ivuxolimab. CDR3 nucleotides: TGTGCCAGCATTGCGCAGTGGATGAACACTGAAGCTTTCTTT. Protein sequence: CASIAQWMNTEAFF.